The source of this T cell receptor (beta chain) is a study of T cells after yellow fever vaccination. TCRdb itself ran the 5' RACE reads through MiXCR, one entry per CDR3 protein. The table has 310,000 or so distinct CDR3 sequences, around 6.8% seen once. This clonotype was counted only a few times. V shed 2 bases and J shed 1 base, with 9 bases lying between them. The CDR3 sequence is 14 residues long. In germline, CDR1 is SGHRS, CDR2 YFSETQ. Sequencing was performed on PBMCs, taken approximately 40 days after the first yellow fever vaccination. J is TRBJ1-1 and V is TRBV5-1; weak D call: TRBD1 (6 bases). This clonotype was obtained from a man aged 18 to 29 who received the YFV17D yellow fever vaccine. The CDR3 coding sequence is TGCGCCAGCAGCTTACAGGGATCGAACACTGAAGCTTTCTTT. The encoded protein is CASSLQGSNTEAFF.